This T cell receptor beta chain derives from a study of shared clonotypes between healthy human individuals. The table came from immunoSEQ multiplex PCR; TCRdb's copy has only in-frame clones and leaves some out. The sample holds more than 2 million clones, around 93% seen once. Positively selected for CCR7, the CD45RO-negative cells used as naive CD8 cells excluded terminally differentiated effector memory CD45RA+ cells. Overall study findings and caveats: Memory subsets had estimated richness that was generally smaller than that of naive subsets. The naive CD4 repertoires of a few donors were compared, and roughly 5% of clonotypes were shared.

The CDR3 contains 11 residues. V was clipped by 5 bases and J by 4 bases, with 3 bases between them. CDR1 and CDR2 from the germline V gene are MDHEN and SYDVKM. In the case of this clone: Antigen: not known.

The receptor was isolated from a man younger than 30 in good health. Some clones in this sample may be carry-over from other donors' samples. The source material was naive CD8+ T cells from PBMCs. This chain joins TRBV28 and TRBJ2-1; D not certain. The CDR3 loop is CASSKYNEQFF. CDR3 DNA sequence: TGTGCCAGCAGTAAATACAATGAGCAGTTCTTC.